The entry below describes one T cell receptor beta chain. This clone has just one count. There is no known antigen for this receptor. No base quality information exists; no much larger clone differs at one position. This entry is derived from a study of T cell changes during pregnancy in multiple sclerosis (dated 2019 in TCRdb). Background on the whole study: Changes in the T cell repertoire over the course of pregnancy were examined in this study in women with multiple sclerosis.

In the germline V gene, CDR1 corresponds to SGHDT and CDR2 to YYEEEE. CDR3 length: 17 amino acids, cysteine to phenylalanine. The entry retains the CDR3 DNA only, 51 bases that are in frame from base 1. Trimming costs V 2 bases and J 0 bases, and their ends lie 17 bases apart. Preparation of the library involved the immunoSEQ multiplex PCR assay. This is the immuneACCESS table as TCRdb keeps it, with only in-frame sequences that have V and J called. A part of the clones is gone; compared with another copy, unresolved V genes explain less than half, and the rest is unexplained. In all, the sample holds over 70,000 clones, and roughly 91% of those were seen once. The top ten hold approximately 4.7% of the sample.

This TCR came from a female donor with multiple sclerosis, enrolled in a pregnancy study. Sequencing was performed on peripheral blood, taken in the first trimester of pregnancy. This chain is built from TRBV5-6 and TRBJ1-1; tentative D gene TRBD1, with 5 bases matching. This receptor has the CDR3 CASSFSGGDLVNTEAFF. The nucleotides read TGTGCCAGCAGCTTTTCCGGGGGGGATCTTGTGAACACTGAAGCTTTCTTT.